This note documents a single TCR beta chain sequence. The CDR3 sequence is 10 residues long. V gave up 2 bases and J gave up 8 bases, with 6 bases separating them. In germline, CDR1 is GTSNPN, CDR2 SVGIG (reference sequence). TCRdb re-derived calls from the RT-PCR reads in MiXCR, one entry per CDR3 protein. The sample records approximately 170,000 distinct CDR3 sequences, about 29% being singletons. This specimen comes from a study of patients and donors after allogeneic stem cell transplantation. The receptor was isolated from a human donor who was either an allogeneic HSCT recipient or a stem cell or donor lymphocyte infusion donor (not recorded which). It is not recorded whose cells these are; they may come from a transplant donor. Sequenced sample: blood, either unsorted or a sorted T cell fraction (not recorded which). The V and J genes are TRBV30 and TRBJ1-1; unclear D gene. CDR3 in DNA: TGTGCCTGGAGTCGTGGAGAAGCTTTCTTT. Protein product: CAWSRGEAFF.